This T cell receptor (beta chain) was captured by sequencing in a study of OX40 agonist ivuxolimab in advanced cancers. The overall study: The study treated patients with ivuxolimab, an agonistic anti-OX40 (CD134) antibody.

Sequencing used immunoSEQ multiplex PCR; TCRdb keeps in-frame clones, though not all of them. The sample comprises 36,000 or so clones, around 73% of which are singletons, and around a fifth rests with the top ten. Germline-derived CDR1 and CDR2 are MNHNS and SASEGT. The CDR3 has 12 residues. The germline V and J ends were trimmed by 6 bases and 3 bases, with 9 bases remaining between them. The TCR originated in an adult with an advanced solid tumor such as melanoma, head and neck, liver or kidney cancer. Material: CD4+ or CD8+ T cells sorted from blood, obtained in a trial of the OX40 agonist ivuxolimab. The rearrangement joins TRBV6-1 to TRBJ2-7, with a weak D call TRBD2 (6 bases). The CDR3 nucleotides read TGTGCCAGCAGCCCGGACTACTACGAGCAGTACTTC. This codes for CASSPDYYEQYF.